These 10 T cell receptor beta chains originate from one sample sequenced in a study of blood T cell repertoires in COVID-19. Clones were sequenced by immunoSEQ multiplex PCR, and TCRdb holds only the in-frame ones, with some missing. The table includes around 35,000 clones, around 85% detected once. The sequenced sample consisted of peripheral blood. These receptors were obtained from a human donor in a cohort sampled during active COVID-19.

The genes are TRBV5-6 and TRBJ1-4; 7 positions agree with TRBD1. The CDR3 is 16 residues long. CDR1 is SGHDT, CDR2 YYEEEE, per germline. The junction had 9 bases not matched to a gene; V was cut back by 4 bases and J by 3 bases. In nucleotides, the CDR3 is TGTGCCAGCAGCCGGCAGGGGGAAGCGGCTAATGAAAAACTGTTTTTT. As protein: CASSRQGEAANEKLFF.

The rearrangement links TRBV14 to TRBJ1-4; TRBD1 agrees at 8 bases. CDR1 and CDR2 from the germline V gene are SGHDN and FVKESK. The junction had 11 bases not matched to a gene; V was cut back by 5 bases and J by 6 bases. CDR3 size: 16 residues. This CDR3 is CASSEGTGPLDEKLFF. The CDR3 nucleotides read TGTGCCAGCAGCGAAGGGACAGGACCACTGGATGAAAAACTGTTTTTT.

As for this clone: Other nucleotide sequences in the sample specify the same CDR3. J is TRBJ2-7 and V is TRBV6-5, with a possible D match to TRBD2 (5 bases). Germline lookup yields CDR1 MNHEY and CDR2 SVGAGI. There are 13 residues in the CDR3. Deletions cut 3 bases from V and 3 bases from J, with 9 bases between. The CDR3 reads CASSYEGLYEQYF. The CDR3 DNA reads TGTGCCAGCAGTTATGAAGGACTCTACGAGCAGTACTTC.

This sequence joins TRBV18 and TRBJ2-1; weak D call: TRBD1 (5 bases). The CDR3 totals 14 residues. The ends were cut back, 6 bases at V and 10 bases at J, with 19 bases in the middle. The germline gives CDR1 KGHSH, CDR2 LQKENI. CDR3 DNA: TGTGCCAGCTCGGGGCCCACCCTGGAGAAAGAGCAGTTCTTC. Residues: CASSGPTLEKEQFF. The variable domain in full, with the rest retrieved from reference TRBV18 and TRBJ2-1, is NAGVMQNPRHLVRRRGQEARLRCSPMKGHSHVYWYRQLPEEGLKFMVYLQKENIIDESGMPKERFSAEFPKEGPSILRIQQVVRGDSAAYFCASSGPTLEKEQFFGPGTRLTVL.

The V gene is TRBV7-3, the J gene TRBJ2-1; TRBD1 matches 8 bases. The J segment lost 3 bases and the V segment lost 2 bases, leaving 6 bases of the junction unmatched. The CDR3 is 16 residues long. Germline V lookup: CDR1 SGHTA, CDR2 FQGTGA. The CDR3 DNA reads TGTGCCAGCAGCTTAGGCAGGGGGCAAATCTACAATGAGCAGTTCTTC. Protein: CASSLGRGQIYNEQFF.

This rearrangement joins TRBV21-1 to TRBJ2-3; the table assigns TRBD2, which was not confirmed against the DNA. TRBV21-1 is deemed a pseudogene. The CDR3 has 16 amino acids. DNA of the CDR3: TGTGCCAGCAGCCATCAATCAAGCGGTAGCACAGATACGCAGTATTTT. Protein: CASSHQSSGSTDTQYF.

The chain carries TRBV10-1 and TRBJ2-3, with a possible D match to TRBD1 (6 bases). V dropped 6 bases and J dropped 2 bases, with 15 bases sitting between them. The CDR3 runs to 15 residues. CDR1 is WNHNN and CDR2 is SYGVQD in the germline V gene (reference sequence). CDR3 in DNA: TGCGCCAGCAGAGGCGGTGGACAGTCCACAGATACGCAGTATTTT. This sequence encodes CASRGGGQSTDTQYF.

The V call is TRBV5-6, the J call TRBJ2-7, with TRBD2 identical over 9 bases. CDR1 SGHDT and CDR2 YYEEEE come from the germline V gene. The V and J ends lost 6 bases and 6 bases, in that order; junction bases with no gene match: 10. The CDR3 covers 14 residues. CDR3 nucleotides: TGTGCCAGCACCTCCATAGCGGGAGACCTCGAGCAGTACTTC. This translates into CASTSIAGDLEQYF.

J is TRBJ2-4 and V is TRBV9; perhaps TRBD2 as D (6 bases). Looked up from germline, CDR1 is SGDLS and CDR2 is YYNGEE. V was trimmed by 0 bases and J by 0 bases, leaving 13 bases between them. The CDR3 extends over 17 amino acids. CDR3 loop: CASSVDGTPLAKNIQYF. For the CDR3, the DNA is TGTGCCAGCAGCGTAGATGGGACTCCTCTAGCCAAAAACATTCAGTACTTC.

The chain links TRBV25-1 to TRBJ1-5; no clear D gene. The germline V and J ends were trimmed by 2 bases and 6 bases, with 11 bases remaining between them. Per the germline V gene, CDR1 is MGHDK and CDR2 is SYGVNS. The CDR3 is 14 amino acids. CDR3 protein: CASSEVGVGQPQHF. The DNA for the CDR3 is TGTGCCAGCAGTGAAGTCGGGGTCGGTCAGCCCCAGCATTTT.